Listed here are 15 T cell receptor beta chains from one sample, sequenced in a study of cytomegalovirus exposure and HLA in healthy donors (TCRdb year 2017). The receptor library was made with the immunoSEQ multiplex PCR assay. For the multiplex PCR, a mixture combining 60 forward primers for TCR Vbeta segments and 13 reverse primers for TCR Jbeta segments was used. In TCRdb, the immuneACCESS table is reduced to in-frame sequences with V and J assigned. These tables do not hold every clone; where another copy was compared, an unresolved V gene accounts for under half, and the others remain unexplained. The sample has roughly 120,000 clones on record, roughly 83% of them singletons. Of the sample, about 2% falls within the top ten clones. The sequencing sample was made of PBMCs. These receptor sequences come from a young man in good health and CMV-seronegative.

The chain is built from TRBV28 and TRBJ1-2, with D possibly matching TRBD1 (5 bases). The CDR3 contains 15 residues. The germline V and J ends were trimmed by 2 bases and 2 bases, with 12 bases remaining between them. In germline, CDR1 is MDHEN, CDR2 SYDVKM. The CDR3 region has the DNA TGTGCCAGCAGTTTACTTCCCGGACAAAACTATGGCTACACCTTC. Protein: CASSLLPGQNYGYTF.

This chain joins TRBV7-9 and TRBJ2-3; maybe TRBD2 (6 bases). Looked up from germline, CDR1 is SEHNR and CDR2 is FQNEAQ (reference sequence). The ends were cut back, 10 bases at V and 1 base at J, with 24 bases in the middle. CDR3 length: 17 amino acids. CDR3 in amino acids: CAIRGRVFERGTDTQYF. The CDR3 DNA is TGTGCCATAAGAGGACGGGTTTTTGAGCGGGGCACAGATACGCAGTATTTT. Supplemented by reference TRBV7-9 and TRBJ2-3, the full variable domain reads DTGVSQNPRHKITKRGQNVTFRCDPISEHNRLYWYRQTLGQGPEFLTYFQNEAQLEKSRLLSDRFSAERPKGSFSTLEIQRTEQGDSAMYLCAIRGRVFERGTDTQYFGPGTRLTVL.

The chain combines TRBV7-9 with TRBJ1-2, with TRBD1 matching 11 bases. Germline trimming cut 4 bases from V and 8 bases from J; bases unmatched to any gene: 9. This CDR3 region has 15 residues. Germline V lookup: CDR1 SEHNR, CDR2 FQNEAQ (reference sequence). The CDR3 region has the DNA TGTGCCAGCAGCTCCCCGGGACAGGGGGGGGACGGCTACACCTTC. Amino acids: CASSSPGQGGDGYTF.

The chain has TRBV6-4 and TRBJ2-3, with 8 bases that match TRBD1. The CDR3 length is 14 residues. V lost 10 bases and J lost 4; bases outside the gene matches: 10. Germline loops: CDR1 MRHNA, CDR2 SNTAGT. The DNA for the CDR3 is TGTGCCACCTCGTCAGGGGGCTTGCCAGATACGCAGTATTTT. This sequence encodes CATSSGGLPDTQYF.

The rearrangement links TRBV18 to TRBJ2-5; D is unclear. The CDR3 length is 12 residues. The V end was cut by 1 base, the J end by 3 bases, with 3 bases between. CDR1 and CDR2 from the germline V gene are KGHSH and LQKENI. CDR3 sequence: CASSPLKETQYF. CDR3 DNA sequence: TGTGCCAGCTCACCACTAAAAGAGACCCAGTACTTC.

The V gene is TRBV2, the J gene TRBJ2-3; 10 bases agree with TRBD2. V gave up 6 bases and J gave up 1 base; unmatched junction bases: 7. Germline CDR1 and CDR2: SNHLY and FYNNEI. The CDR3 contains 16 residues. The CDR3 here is CASRLSGGPGTDTQYF. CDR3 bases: TGTGCCAGCAGACTTAGCGGGGGGCCCGGCACAGATACGCAGTATTTT.

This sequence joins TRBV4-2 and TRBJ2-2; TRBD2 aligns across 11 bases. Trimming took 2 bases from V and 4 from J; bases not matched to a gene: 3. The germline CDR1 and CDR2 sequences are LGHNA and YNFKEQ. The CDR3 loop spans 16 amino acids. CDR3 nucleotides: TGTGCCAGCAGCCAACTAGCGGGAGGACCCACCGGGGAGCTGTTTTTT. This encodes CASSQLAGGPTGELFF.

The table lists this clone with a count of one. CDR3 nucleotide sequence: TGCGCCAGCAGCCAGCGAACCCAGGGTCTATCCTACAATGAGCAGTTCTTC. As protein: CASSQRTQGLSYNEQFF. The chain is built from TRBV4-1 and TRBJ2-1; D is perhaps TRBD1 (5 bases). Per germline, CDR1 MGHRA and CDR2 YSYEKL. Trimming left V 3 bases short and J 1 base short, with 16 bases between. The CDR3 extends over 17 amino acids.

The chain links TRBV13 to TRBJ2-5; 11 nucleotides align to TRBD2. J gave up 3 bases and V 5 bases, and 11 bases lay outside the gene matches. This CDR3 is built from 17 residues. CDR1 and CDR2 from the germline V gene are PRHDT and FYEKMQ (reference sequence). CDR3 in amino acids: CASSAGLADPMEETQYF. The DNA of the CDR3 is TGTGCCAGCAGCGCGGGACTAGCGGACCCCATGGAAGAGACCCAGTACTTC. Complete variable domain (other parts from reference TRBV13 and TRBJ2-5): AAGVIQSPRHLIKEKRETATLKCYPIPRHDTVYWYQQGPGQDPQFLISFYEKMQSDKGSIPDRFSAQQFSDYHSELNMSSLELGDSALYFCASSAGLADPMEETQYFGPGTRLLVL.

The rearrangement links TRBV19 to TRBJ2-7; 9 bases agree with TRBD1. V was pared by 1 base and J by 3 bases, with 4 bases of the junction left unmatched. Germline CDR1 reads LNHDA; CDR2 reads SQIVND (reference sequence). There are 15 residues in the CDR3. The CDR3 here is CASSIARDRDYEQYF. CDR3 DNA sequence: TGTGCCAGTAGTATAGCCAGGGACAGGGACTACGAGCAGTACTTC.

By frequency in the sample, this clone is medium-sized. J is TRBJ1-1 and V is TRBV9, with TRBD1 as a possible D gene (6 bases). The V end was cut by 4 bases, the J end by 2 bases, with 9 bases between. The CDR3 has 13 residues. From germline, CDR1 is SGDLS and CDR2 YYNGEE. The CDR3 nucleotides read TGTGCCAGCAGCCTGGACAGCAACACTGAAGCTTTCTTT. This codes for CASSLDSNTEAFF.

The CDR3 DNA reads TGTGCCAGCAGCTTGGCGGGAGGGGTGGGGAATGAGCAGTTCTTC. Protein: CASSLAGGVGNEQFF. V and J are TRBV7-9 and TRBJ2-1; 9 bases are a match to TRBD2. With V trimmed by 3 bases and J by 7 bases, 7 bases remained unmatched. The CDR3 spans 15 residues. Per germline, CDR1 SEHNR and CDR2 FQNEAQ (reference sequence).

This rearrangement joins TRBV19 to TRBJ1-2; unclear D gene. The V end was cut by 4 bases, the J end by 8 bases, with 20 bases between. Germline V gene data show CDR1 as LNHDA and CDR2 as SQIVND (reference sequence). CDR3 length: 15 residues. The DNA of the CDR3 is TGTGCCAGTAGTACCACCCCCTCAGGTAATGGAGGCTACACCTTC. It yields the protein CASSTTPSGNGGYTF.

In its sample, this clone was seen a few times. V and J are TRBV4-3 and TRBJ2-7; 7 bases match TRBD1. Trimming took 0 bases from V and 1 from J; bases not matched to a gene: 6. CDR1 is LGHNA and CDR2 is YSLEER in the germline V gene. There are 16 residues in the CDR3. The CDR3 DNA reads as TGCGCCAGCAGCCAAGAGGGGGACAGCTCGTCCTACGAGCAGTACTTC. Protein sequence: CASSQEGDSSSYEQYF.

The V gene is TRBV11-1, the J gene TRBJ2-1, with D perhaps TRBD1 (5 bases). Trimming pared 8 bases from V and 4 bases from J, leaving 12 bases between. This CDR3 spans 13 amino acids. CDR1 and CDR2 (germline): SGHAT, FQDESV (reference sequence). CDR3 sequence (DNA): TGTGCCAGCGTAGACAGCCCTTACAATGAGCAGTTCTTC. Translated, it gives CASVDSPYNEQFF.